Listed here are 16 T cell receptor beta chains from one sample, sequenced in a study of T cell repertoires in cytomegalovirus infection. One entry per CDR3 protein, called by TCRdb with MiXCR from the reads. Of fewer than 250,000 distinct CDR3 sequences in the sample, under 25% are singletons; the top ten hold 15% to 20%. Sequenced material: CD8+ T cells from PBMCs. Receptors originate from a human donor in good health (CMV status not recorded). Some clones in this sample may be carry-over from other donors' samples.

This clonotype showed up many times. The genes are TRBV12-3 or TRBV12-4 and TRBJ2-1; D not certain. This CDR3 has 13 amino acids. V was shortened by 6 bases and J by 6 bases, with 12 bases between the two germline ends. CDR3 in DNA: TGTGCCAGCAGCCCCGCTGGACCCAATGAGCAGTTCTTC. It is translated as CASSPAGPNEQFF.

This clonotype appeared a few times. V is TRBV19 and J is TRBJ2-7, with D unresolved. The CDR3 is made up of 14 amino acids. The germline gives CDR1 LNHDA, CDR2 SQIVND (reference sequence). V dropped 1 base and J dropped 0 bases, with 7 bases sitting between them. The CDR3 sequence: CASSIVAGSYEQYF. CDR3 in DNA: TGTGCCAGTAGTATAGTCGCTGGCTCCTACGAGCAGTACTTC.

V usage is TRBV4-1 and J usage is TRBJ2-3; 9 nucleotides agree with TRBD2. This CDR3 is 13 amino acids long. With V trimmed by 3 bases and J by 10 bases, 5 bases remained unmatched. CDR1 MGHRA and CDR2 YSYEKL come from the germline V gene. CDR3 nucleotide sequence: TGCGCCAGCAGCCAGGGACTAGCCAGATCGCAGTATTTT. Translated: CASSQGLARSQYF.

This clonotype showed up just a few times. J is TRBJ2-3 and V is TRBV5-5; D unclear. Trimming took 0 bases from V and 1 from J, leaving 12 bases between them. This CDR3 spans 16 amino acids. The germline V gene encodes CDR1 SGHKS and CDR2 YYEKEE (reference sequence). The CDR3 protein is CASSLGWGSGTDTQYF. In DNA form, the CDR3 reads TGTGCCAGCAGCTTGGGTTGGGGTTCGGGCACAGATACGCAGTATTTT.

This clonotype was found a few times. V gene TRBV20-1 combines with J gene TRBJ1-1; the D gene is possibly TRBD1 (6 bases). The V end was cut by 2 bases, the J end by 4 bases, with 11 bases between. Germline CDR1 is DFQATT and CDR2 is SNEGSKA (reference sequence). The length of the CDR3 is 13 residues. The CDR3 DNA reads TGCAGTGCTAGAAGACAGGAGGGCACTGAAGCTTTCTTT. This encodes CSARRQEGTEAFF.

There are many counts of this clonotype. The CDR3 loop is CASSIDAGGTEAFF. The CDR3 DNA sequence: TGTGCCAGTAGTATAGACGCAGGCGGCACTGAAGCTTTCTTT. The V call is TRBV19, the J call TRBJ1-1, with no clear D. CDR1 is LNHDA, CDR2 SQIVND, per germline (reference sequence). The V gene lost 0 bases and the J gene lost 4 bases, with 9 bases spanning the gap. This CDR3 spans 14 amino acids. Full variable domain (rest looked up from reference TRBV19 and TRBJ1-1): DGGITQSPKYLFRKEGQNVTLSCEQNLNHDAMYWYRQDPGQGLRLIYYSQIVNDFQKGDIAEGYSVSREKKESFPLTVTSAQKNPTAFYLCASSIDAGGTEAFFGQGTRLTVV.

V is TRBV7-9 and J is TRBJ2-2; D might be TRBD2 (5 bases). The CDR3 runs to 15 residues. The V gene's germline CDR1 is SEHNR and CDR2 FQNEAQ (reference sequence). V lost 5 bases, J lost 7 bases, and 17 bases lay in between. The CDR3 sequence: CASSEGVGLVGELFF. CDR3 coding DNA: TGTGCCAGCAGCGAAGGTGTCGGACTTGTCGGGGAGCTGTTTTTT.

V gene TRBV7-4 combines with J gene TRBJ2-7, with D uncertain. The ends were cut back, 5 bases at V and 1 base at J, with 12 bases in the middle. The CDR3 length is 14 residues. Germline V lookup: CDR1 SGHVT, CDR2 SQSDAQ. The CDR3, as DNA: TGTGCCAGCAGCCTAAGGCAGCCGTCCTACGAGCAGTACTTC. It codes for CASSLRQPSYEQYF.

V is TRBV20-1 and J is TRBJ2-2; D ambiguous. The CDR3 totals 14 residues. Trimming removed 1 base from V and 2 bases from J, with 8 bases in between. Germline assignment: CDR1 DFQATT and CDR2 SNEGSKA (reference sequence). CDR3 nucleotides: TGCAGTGCTAGAGTAGGATTTAACACCGGGGAGCTGTTTTTT. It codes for CSARVGFNTGELFF.

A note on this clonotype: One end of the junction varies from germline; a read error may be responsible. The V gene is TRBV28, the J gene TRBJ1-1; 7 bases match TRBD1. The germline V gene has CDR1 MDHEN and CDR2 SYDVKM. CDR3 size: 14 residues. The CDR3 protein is CAGSRRDRATEAFF. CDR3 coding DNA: TGTGCCGGCAGCCGCCGAGACAGGGCCACTGAAGCTTTCTTT.

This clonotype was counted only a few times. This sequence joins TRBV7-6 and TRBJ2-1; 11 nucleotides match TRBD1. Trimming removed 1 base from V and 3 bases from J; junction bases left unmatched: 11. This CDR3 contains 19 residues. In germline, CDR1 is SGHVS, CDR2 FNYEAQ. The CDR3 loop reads CASSLGVGQGGSGYNEQFF. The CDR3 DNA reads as TGTGCCAGCAGCTTAGGCGTGGGACAGGGGGGATCGGGCTACAATGAGCAGTTCTTC.

The CDR3, as DNA: TGTGCCAGCAGTTTTGACAGGGAAGCTTTCTTT. Protein product: CASSFDREAFF. The V and J genes are TRBV28 and TRBJ1-1; TRBD1 is a possible D gene (6 bases). From germline, CDR1 is MDHEN and CDR2 SYDVKM. Trimming left V 3 bases short and J 8 bases short, with 7 bases between. This CDR3 spans 11 amino acids.

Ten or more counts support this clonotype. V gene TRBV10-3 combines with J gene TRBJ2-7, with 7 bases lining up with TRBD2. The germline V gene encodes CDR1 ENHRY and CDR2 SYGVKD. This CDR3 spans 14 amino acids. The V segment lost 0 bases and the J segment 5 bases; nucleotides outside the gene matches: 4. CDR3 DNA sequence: TGTGCCATCAGTGAGTCGGGGGGGGTAGACGAGCAGTACTTC. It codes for CAISESGGVDEQYF.

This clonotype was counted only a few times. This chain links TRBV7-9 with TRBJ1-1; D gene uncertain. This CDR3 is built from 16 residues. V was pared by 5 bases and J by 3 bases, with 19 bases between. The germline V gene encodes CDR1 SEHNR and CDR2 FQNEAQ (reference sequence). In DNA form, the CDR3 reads TGTGCCAGCAGCCCAAAGGGTTTCGGGAAGGACACTGAAGCTTTCTTT. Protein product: CASSPKGFGKDTEAFF.

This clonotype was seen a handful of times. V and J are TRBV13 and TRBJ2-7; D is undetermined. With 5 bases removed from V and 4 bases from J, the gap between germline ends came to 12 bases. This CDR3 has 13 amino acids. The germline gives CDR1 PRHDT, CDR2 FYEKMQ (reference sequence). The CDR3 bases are TGTGCCAGCAGCCCCTGGGCCAAGTACGAGCAGTACTTC. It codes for CASSPWAKYEQYF.

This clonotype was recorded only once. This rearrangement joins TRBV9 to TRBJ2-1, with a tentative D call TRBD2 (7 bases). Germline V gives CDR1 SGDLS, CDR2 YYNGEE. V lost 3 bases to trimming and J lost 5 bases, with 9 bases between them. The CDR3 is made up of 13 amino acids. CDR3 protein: CASSAGGHNEQFF. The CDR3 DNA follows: TGTGCCAGCAGCGCGGGGGGCCACAATGAGCAGTTCTTC.